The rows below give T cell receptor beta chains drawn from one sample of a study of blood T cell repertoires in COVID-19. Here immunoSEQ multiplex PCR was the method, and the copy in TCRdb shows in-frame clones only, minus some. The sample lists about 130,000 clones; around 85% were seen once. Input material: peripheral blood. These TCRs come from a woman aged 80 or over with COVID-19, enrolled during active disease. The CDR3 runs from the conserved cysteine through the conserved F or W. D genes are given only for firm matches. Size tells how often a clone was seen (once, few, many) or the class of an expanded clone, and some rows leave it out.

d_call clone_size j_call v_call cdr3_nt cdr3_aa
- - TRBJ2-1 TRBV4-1 TGCGCCAGCAGCCAAGATCCCGGGTTCCCGAGGCAGTTCTTC CASSQDPGFPRQFF
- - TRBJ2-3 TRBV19 TGTGCCAGTACCCCCACAGTCTTAATCAAAGATACGCAGTATTTT CASTPTVLIKDTQYF
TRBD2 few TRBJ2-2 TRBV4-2 TGTGCCAGCAGCCAAGATCCCGGGACTAGCGGGGAGCTGTTTTTT CASSQDPGTSGELFF
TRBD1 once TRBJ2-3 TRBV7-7 TGTGCTAGCAGTCAAGGGACAGGGCCTAGCACAGATACGCAGTATTTT CASSQGTGPSTDTQYF
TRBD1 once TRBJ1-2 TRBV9 TGTGCCAGCAGCGCACAGGGGGATGGCTACACCTTC CASSAQGDGYTF
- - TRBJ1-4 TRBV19 TGTGCCAGTAGGCGCCAGGGTCAAACTAATGAAAAACTGTTTTTT CASRRQGQTNEKLFF
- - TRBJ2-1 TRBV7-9 TGTGCCAGCAGCTTATCAGCGGCCACCTACAATGAGCAGTTCTTC CASSLSAATYNEQFF
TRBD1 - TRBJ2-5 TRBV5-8 TGTGCCAGCAGCTTACTAACAGGGGCCCGGGGAGAGACCCAGTACTTC CASSLLTGARGETQYF
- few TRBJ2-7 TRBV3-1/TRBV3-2 TGTGCCAGCAGCCAAGGGGAAGGGGCCCACGAGCAGTACTTC CASSQGEGAHEQYF
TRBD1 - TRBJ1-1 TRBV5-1 TGCGCCAGCACCACGGGGGCAGGGGGCCCTCCCAATTTGAACACTGAAGCTTTCTTT CASTTGAGGPPNLNTEAFF
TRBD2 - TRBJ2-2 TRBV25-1 TGTGCCAGCAGTGTTGGGGCTAGCGGGAGGACGGGGATGTTTTTT CASSVGASGRTGMFF
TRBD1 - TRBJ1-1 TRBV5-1 TGCGCCAGCAGCACCCAGACAGGGGCCACTGAAGCTTTCTTT CASSTQTGATEAFF
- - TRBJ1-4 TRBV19 TGTGCCAGTACCCCCGCGGGGCCTAATGAAAAACTGTTTTTT CASTPAGPNEKLFF
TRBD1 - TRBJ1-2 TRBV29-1 TGCAGCGCTGGACAGGGGGGCAACTATGGCTACACCTTC CSAGQGGNYGYTF
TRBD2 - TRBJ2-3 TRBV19 TGTGCCAGTAGTATCCTTAGCGGGGTGGGCACAGATACGCAGTATTTT CASSILSGVGTDTQYF
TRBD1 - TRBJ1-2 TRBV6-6 TGTGCCAGCAGTTACTCACCAGGACTGACAGGGGGCTACACCTTC CASSYSPGLTGGYTF
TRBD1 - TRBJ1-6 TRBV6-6 TGTGCCAGCAGCCACCGGACAGGGGACTATAATTCACCCCTCCACTTT CASSHRTGDYNSPLHF
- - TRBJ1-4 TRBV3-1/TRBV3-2 TGTGCCAGCAGCCAAGGCGGTGAAAAACTGTTTTTT CASSQGGEKLFF
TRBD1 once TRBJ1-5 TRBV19 TGTGCCAGTAGTCCCGGGACAGGGACAAATCAGCCCCAGCATTTT CASSPGTGTNQPQHF
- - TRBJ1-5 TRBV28 TGTGCCAGCAGACTCTCCCTTGGTGGCAATCAGCCCCAGCATTTT CASRLSLGGNQPQHF
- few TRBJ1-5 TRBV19 TGTGCCAGTAGTAGGGTAGGGGAGCCCCAGCATTTT CASSRVGEPQHF
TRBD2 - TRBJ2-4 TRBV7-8 TGTGCCAGCAGCCCGAGACTAGCGGAGGGGGAAAACATTCAGTACTTC CASSPRLAEGENIQYF
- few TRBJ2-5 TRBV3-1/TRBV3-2 TGTGCCAGCAGCCAATCTAGCACCTACCAAGAGACCCAGTACTTC CASSQSSTYQETQYF
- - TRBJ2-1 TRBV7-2 TGTGCCAGCAGCTTACAGGGTTCTGGTGAGCAGTTCTTC CASSLQGSGEQFF
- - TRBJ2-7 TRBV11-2 TGTGCCAGCAGCTTAAGACGGACTCCTGAGGGCGAGCAGTACTTC CASSLRRTPEGEQYF
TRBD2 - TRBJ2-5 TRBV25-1 TGTGCCAGCAGCCTCCCTAGCGGGACGGAGACCCAGTACTTC CASSLPSGTETQYF
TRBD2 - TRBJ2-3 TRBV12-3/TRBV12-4 TGTGCCAGCAGCTCCGGGACTACGGATACGCAGTATTTT CASSSGTTDTQYF
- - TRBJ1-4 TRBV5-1 TGCGCCAGCAGCTTATGGTCGGCGGGATCTAATGAAAAACTGTTTTTT CASSLWSAGSNEKLFF
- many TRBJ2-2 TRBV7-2 TGTGCCAGCAGCTTATCTGGGCGAATCGGGGAGCTGTTTTTT CASSLSGRIGELFF
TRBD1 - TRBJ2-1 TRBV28 TGTGCCAGCAGACCTGGACAGGGGGAGTCCTACAATGAGCAGTTCTTC CASRPGQGESYNEQFF
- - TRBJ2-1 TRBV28 TGTGCCAGCAGTTTTAGCCCGGGTGCAAACAATGAGCAGTTCTTC CASSFSPGANNEQFF
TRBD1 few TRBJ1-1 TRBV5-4 TGTGCCAGCAGCAATACAGGGGGCTTTAACACTGAAGCTTTCTTT CASSNTGGFNTEAFF
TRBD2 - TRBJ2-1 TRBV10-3 TGTGCCATCAAAGCGGGAGGGCCTAGGGATGAGCAGTTCTTC CAIKAGGPRDEQFF
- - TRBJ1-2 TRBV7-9 TGTGCCAGCAGCTCGGGGAGGGGATCCTTCTATGGCTACACCTTC CASSSGRGSFYGYTF
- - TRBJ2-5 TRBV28 TGTGCCAGCAGTTCAGTGGGGGGAGAGACCCAGTACTTC CASSSVGGETQYF
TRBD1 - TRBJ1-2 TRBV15 TGTGCCACCAGCAGAGATCGTATAGGGGGCGCGGGCTATGGCTACACCTTC CATSRDRIGGAGYGYTF
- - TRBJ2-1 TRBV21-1 TGTGCCAGCAGCAAAAGCGGGAGGAAGGACAATGAGCAGTTCTTC CASSKSGRKDNEQFF
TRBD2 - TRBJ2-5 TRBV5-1 TGCGCCAGCAGCGAGGGACTAGCGGGAGGGCAAGAGACCCAGTACTTC CASSEGLAGGQETQYF
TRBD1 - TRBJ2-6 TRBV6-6 TGTGCCAGCAGTTACGGGACAGGTTCTGGGGCCAACGTCCTGACTTTC CASSYGTGSGANVLTF
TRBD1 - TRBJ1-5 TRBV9 TGTGCCAGCAGCGTAGGGACAGGGGAAGGTCAGCCCCAGCATTTT CASSVGTGEGQPQHF
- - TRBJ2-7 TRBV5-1 TGCGCCAGCAGCTTGCCAGCGAGCTACGAGCAGTACTTC CASSLPASYEQYF
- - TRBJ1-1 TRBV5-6 TGTGCCAGCAGCTTCGGCAGCGTCACTGAAGCTTTCTTT CASSFGSVTEAFF
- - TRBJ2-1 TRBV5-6 TGTGCCAGCATCTATAGGGGACATTCCAATGAGCAGTTCTTC CASIYRGHSNEQFF
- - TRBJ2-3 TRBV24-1 TGTGCCATTACCGGGGGGCCCGGACCGAGCACAGATACGCAGTATTTT CAITGGPGPSTDTQYF
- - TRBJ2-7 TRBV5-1 TGCGCCAGCAGCTTGGGGACAGCTAGCTACGAGCAGTACTTC CASSLGTASYEQYF
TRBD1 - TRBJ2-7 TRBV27 TGTGCCAGCAGTTTTGGGGCCGGGACAGGGGGCCCCTACGAGCAGTACTTC CASSFGAGTGGPYEQYF
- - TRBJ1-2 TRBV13 TGTGCCAGCAGCGCCGCCCCGGGAGATGGCTACACCTTC CASSAAPGDGYTF
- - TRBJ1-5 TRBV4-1 TGCGCCAGCAGCCAAGATTCCGGAGGAGGCAATCAGCCCCAGCATTTT CASSQDSGGGNQPQHF
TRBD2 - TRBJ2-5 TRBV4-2 TGTGCCAGCAGCCAAGATCGGGTGCGGGAGGGCCGTGAGACCCAGTACTTC CASSQDRVREGRETQYF
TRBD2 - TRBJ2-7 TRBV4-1 TGCGCCAGCAGCCAAGGACTAGCGTACTACGAGCAGTACTTC CASSQGLAYYEQYF
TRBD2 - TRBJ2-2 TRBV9 TGTGCCAGCAGCGTAGAGGCGGGAGCCCCCGGGGAGCTGTTTTTT CASSVEAGAPGELFF
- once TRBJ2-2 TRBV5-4 TGTGCCAGCAGCTTGACAGGGACCGGGGAGCTGTTTTTT CASSLTGTGELFF
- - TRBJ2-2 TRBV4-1 TGCGCCAGCAGCCCGACTAGGACCGGGGAGCTGTTTTTT CASSPTRTGELFF
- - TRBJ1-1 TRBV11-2 TGTGCCAGCACTCAGGACTTTTATGGGGGGACGTCTTTCTTT CASTQDFYGGTSFF
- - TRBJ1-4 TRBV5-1 TGCGCCAGCAGCTCATCAGGGAAGGGCGAAAAACTGTTTTTT CASSSSGKGEKLFF
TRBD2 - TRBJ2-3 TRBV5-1 TGCGCCAGCAGCCCGCGGGGGTCTAGCACAGATACGCAGTATTTT CASSPRGSSTDTQYF
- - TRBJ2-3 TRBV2 TGTGCCAGCAGTGAAGTCACAGCTGGGAGTCTCGATACGCAGTATTTT CASSEVTAGSLDTQYF
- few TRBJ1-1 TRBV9 TGTGCCAGCAGCGTAGACGCAGGGGTGGGCACTGAAGCTTTCTTT CASSVDAGVGTEAFF
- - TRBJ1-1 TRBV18 TGTGCCAGCTCACCCCAGACAGGAACCGTAACTGAAGCTTTCTTT CASSPQTGTVTEAFF
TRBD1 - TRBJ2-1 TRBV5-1 TGCGCCAGCAGCAGACGCACCGGGACAGGGGTTCTCAATGAGCAGTTCTTC CASSRRTGTGVLNEQFF